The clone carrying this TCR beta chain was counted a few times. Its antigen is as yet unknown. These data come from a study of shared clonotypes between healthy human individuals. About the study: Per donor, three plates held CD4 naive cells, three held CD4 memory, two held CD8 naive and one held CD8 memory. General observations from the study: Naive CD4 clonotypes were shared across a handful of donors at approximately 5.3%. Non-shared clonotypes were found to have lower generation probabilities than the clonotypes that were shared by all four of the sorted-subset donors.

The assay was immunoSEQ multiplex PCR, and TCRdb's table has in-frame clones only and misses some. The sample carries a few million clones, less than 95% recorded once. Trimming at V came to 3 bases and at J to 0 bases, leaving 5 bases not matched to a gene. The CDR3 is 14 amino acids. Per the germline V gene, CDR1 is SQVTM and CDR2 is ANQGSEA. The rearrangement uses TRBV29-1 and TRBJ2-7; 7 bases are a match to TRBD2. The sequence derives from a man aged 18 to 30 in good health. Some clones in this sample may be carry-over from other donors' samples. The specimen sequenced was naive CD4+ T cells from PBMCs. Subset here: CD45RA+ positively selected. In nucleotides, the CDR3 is TGCAGCGTTGATTGGGAGGGAAGCTCCTACGAGCAGTACTTC. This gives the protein CSVDWEGSSYEQYF.